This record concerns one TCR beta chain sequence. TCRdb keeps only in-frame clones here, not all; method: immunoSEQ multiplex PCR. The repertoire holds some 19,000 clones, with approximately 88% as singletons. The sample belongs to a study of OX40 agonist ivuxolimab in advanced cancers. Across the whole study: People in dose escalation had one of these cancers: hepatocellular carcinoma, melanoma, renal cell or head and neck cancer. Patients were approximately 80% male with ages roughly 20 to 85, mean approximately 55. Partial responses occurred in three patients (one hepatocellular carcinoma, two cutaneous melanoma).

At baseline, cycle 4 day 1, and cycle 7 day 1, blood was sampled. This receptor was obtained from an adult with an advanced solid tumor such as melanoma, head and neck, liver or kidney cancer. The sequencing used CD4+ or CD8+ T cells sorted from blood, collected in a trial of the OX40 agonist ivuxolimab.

As DNA, the CDR3 is TGCGCCAGCAGCCAAGATGTACAGGGAACCACCGGGGAGCTGTTTTTT. Translation gives CASSQDVQGTTGELFF. The gene calls are TRBV4-3 and TRBJ2-2; tentative D call: TRBD1 (6 bases). The germline V gene has CDR1 LGHNA and CDR2 YSLEER. V was trimmed by 0 bases and J by 4 bases, leaving 12 bases between them. This CDR3 contains 16 residues.